These T cell receptor beta chains were read from a single sample in a study of T cells after yellow fever vaccination. TCRdb re-derived calls from the 5' RACE reads in MiXCR, one entry per CDR3 protein. The sample includes 300,000 to 400,000 distinct CDR3 sequences, 8.7% seen only once; the top ten take about a sixth. Material: PBMCs, obtained on the day of the first yellow fever vaccination. These receptors were obtained from a man between 18 and 29 years old who received the YFV17D yellow fever vaccine. CDR3s include the opening cysteine and the closing phenylalanine or tryptophan. D genes are given only for firm matches. Where a row states a size, it is once, few, many or the class of an expanded clone; other rows omit it.

J: TRBJ1-2; V: TRBV12-3/TRBV12-4; size: few; D: .; CDR3: CATAPPEGGYTF; DNA: TGTGCCACAGCACCTCCAGAGGGGGGCTACACCTTC
J: TRBJ2-1; V: TRBV9; size: few; D: TRBD2; CDR3: CASSVTSGGRFNEQFF; DNA: TGTGCCAGCAGCGTAACTAGCGGGGGGCGGTTCAATGAGCAGTTCTTC
J: TRBJ2-5; V: TRBV7-2; size: .; D: .; CDR3: CASSPKLMTQYF; DNA: TGTGCCAGCAGCCCCAAATTGATGACCCAGTACTTC
J: TRBJ2-1; V: TRBV4-2; size: many; D: .; CDR3: CASSQAFKSYNEQFF; DNA: TGTGCCAGCAGCCAAGCCTTTAAGTCTTACAATGAGCAGTTCTTC
J: TRBJ2-5; V: TRBV5-4; size: .; D: .; CDR3: CASSPPPGTVETQYF; DNA: TGTGCCAGCAGCCCCCCCCCTGGCACGGTGGAGACCCAGTACTTC
J: TRBJ2-2; V: TRBV6-2/TRBV6-3; size: .; D: TRBD2; CDR3: CASSYADPGLAGGANTGELFF; DNA: TGTGCCAGCAGTTACGCGGACCCTGGACTAGCGGGGGGGGCGAACACCGGGGAGCTGTTTTTT
J: TRBJ1-4; V: TRBV19; size: .; D: .; CDR3: CASNNRQRNEKLFF; DNA: TGTGCCAGTAACAATCGGCAGAGAAATGAAAAACTGTTTTTT
J: TRBJ1-5; V: TRBV5-6; size: few; D: .; CDR3: CASILATGNQPQHF; DNA: TGTGCCAGCATCCTCGCAACGGGGAATCAGCCCCAGCATTTT
J: TRBJ1-1; V: TRBV5-1; size: .; D: TRBD1; CDR3: CASSLVGTEGTEAFF; DNA: TGCGCCAGCAGCTTGGTTGGGACAGAAGGCACTGAAGCTTTCTTT
J: TRBJ2-3; V: TRBV13; size: .; D: TRBD1; CDR3: CASSLHPRGTGRGDTQYF; DNA: TGTGCCAGCAGCTTACACCCTCGAGGGACAGGGAGGGGAGATACGCAGTATTTT
J: TRBJ2-3; V: TRBV5-4; size: .; D: .; CDR3: CASSLKSLYSTDTQYF; DNA: TGTGCCAGCAGCTTGAAGTCCCTATACAGCACAGATACGCAGTATTTT
J: TRBJ2-3; V: TRBV29-1; size: many; D: .; CDR3: CSVNRVDTQYF; DNA: TGCAGCGTCAACAGGGTAGATACGCAGTATTTT
J: TRBJ2-5; V: TRBV2; size: few; D: .; CDR3: CASDTPSRQARETQYF; DNA: TGTGCCAGCGATACACCTTCGAGACAGGCTCGGGAGACCCAGTACTTC
J: TRBJ2-5; V: TRBV20-1; size: few; D: .; CDR3: CSARHLLKETQYF; DNA: TGCAGTGCTAGACATCTCCTAAAAGAGACCCAGTACTTC
J: TRBJ1-6; V: TRBV4-3; size: few; D: .; CDR3: CASSQKGDSPLHF; DNA: TGCGCCAGCAGCCAAAAGGGAGACTCACCCCTCCACTTT
J: TRBJ1-6; V: TRBV5-1; size: few; D: .; CDR3: CASSLGGISPLHF; DNA: TGCGCCAGCAGCTTGGGAGGGATTTCACCCCTCCACTTT
J: TRBJ2-3; V: TRBV20-1; size: .; D: TRBD1; CDR3: CSARDHGQGTDTQYF; DNA: TGCAGTGCTAGAGATCATGGACAGGGCACAGATACGCAGTATTTT
J: TRBJ2-2; V: TRBV4-1; size: few; D: TRBD1; CDR3: CASSPPGQDTGELFF; DNA: TGCGCCAGCAGCCCACCAGGACAGGACACCGGGGAGCTGTTTTTT
J: TRBJ1-1; V: TRBV10-3; size: .; D: .; CDR3: CAISESSGKRTEAFF; DNA: TGTGCCATCAGTGAGTCGAGCGGGAAACGGACTGAAGCTTTCTTT
J: TRBJ2-7; V: TRBV15; size: few; D: TRBD2; CDR3: CATSRDRSGGADEQYF; DNA: TGTGCCACCAGCAGAGATAGGAGCGGGGGGGCCGACGAGCAGTACTTC
J: TRBJ1-5; V: TRBV10-3; size: .; D: .; CDR3: CAISEGDQPQHF; DNA: TGTGCCATCAGTGAAGGGGATCAGCCCCAGCATTTT
J: TRBJ1-5; V: TRBV7-8; size: few; D: .; CDR3: CASSFTSTISGEQNF; DNA: TGTGCCAGCAGCTTTACAAGCACAATTTCGGGGGAACAAAATTTT
J: TRBJ1-2; V: TRBV5-1; size: few; D: TRBD1; CDR3: CASSWTGTGNFEGYTF; DNA: TGCGCCAGCAGCTGGACCGGGACAGGGAATTTTGAGGGCTACACCTTC
J: TRBJ1-1; V: TRBV5-1; size: many; D: .; CDR3: CASSLRPGAYSAMNTEAFF; DNA: TGCGCCAGCAGCTTGAGGCCGGGGGCGTATTCAGCTATGAACACTGAAGCTTTCTTT
J: TRBJ2-3; V: TRBV18; size: few; D: .; CDR3: CASSPRTESTDTQYF; DNA: TGTGCCAGCTCACCACGGACAGAATCCACAGATACGCAGTATTTT
J: TRBJ2-3; V: TRBV5-4; size: .; D: TRBD2; CDR3: CASSLGTSGDPSSTDTQYF; DNA: TGTGCCAGCAGCTTAGGGACTAGCGGGGACCCTTCTAGCACAGATACGCAGTATTTT
J: TRBJ1-1; V: TRBV7-3; size: many; D: TRBD1; CDR3: CASSLQGGDTEAFF; DNA: TGTGCCAGCAGCTTACAGGGGGGAGACACTGAAGCTTTCTTT
J: TRBJ2-3; V: TRBV4-3; size: .; D: TRBD1; CDR3: CASSQDYIRGQGITDTQYF; DNA: TGCGCCAGCAGCCAAGATTATATTCGTGGACAGGGGATCACAGATACGCAGTATTTT
J: TRBJ2-3; V: TRBV7-2; size: few; D: .; CDR3: CASSLVAVISDTQYF; DNA: TGTGCCAGCAGCTTAGTTGCGGTTATTTCAGATACGCAGTATTTT
J: TRBJ1-5; V: TRBV12-3/TRBV12-4; size: .; D: .; CDR3: CATQLNGGNQPQHF; DNA: TGTGCCACCCAGCTCAACGGAGGCAATCAGCCCCAGCATTTT
J: TRBJ2-7; V: TRBV12-3/TRBV12-4; size: few; D: .; CDR3: CASSLDVGYDEQYF; DNA: TGTGCCAGCAGTTTAGACGTAGGGTACGACGAGCAGTACTTC
J: TRBJ2-3; V: TRBV10-3; size: .; D: .; CDR3: CAISAYTWGSDTQYF; DNA: TGTGCCATCAGTGCCTACACTTGGGGATCAGATACGCAGTATTTT
J: TRBJ2-3; V: TRBV24-1; size: .; D: .; CDR3: CATSAPSTDTQYF; DNA: TGTGCCACCAGTGCCCCCAGCACAGATACGCAGTATTTT
J: TRBJ2-3; V: TRBV3-1; size: .; D: .; CDR3: CASSQTSLGTQYF; DNA: TGTGCCAGCAGCCAGACTAGTCTGGGAACGCAGTATTTT
J: TRBJ2-1; V: TRBV29-1; size: few; D: .; CDR3: CSVWNEGEQFF; DNA: TGCAGCGTTTGGAACGAGGGTGAGCAGTTCTTC
J: TRBJ1-2; V: TRBV11-2; size: few; D: .; CDR3: CASSLSDYGYTF; DNA: TGTGCCAGCAGCTTATCCGACTATGGCTACACCTTC
J: TRBJ1-5; V: TRBV7-9; size: .; D: .; CDR3: CASSDHPTANQPQHF; DNA: TGTGCCAGCAGCGACCACCCCACGGCCAATCAGCCCCAGCATTTT
J: TRBJ1-6; V: TRBV5-1; size: few; D: .; CDR3: CASSFGQRGQGSPLHF; DNA: TGCGCCAGCAGCTTTGGTCAGCGGGGGCAAGGTTCACCCCTCCACTTT
J: TRBJ2-5; V: TRBV20-1; size: few; D: .; CDR3: CSARDPGLFSETQYF; DNA: TGCAGTGCTAGAGATCCTGGACTATTCTCGGAGACCCAGTACTTC
J: TRBJ2-5; V: TRBV18; size: few; D: .; CDR3: CASSPRYQETQYF; DNA: TGTGCCAGCTCACCACGATACCAAGAGACCCAGTACTTC
J: TRBJ2-3; V: TRBV20-1; size: many; D: .; CDR3: CSARRRDGDHTQYF; DNA: TGCAGTGCTAGACGGCGGGACGGGGATCATACGCAGTATTTT
J: TRBJ2-1; V: TRBV15; size: .; D: .; CDR3: CATSRDYGDGEQFF; DNA: TGTGCCACCAGCAGAGATTACGGGGATGGGGAGCAGTTCTTC
J: TRBJ2-1; V: TRBV7-2; size: .; D: TRBD1; CDR3: CASSIRLSWTGYNEQFF; DNA: TGTGCCAGCAGCATAAGACTTTCCTGGACAGGCTACAATGAGCAGTTCTTC
J: TRBJ2-3; V: TRBV20-1; size: few; D: .; CDR3: CSARDLRVGSTDTQYF; DNA: TGCAGTGCTAGAGATTTGAGGGTCGGAAGCACAGATACGCAGTATTTT
J: TRBJ2-2; V: TRBV29-1; size: few; D: .; CDR3: CSVSRGTGELFF; DNA: TGCAGCGTTTCGAGAGGAACCGGGGAGCTGTTTTTT
J: TRBJ2-1; V: TRBV4-2; size: few; D: TRBD2; CDR3: CASSQDRTSGINEQFF; DNA: TGTGCCAGCAGCCAAGATAGGACTAGCGGAATAAATGAGCAGTTCTTC
J: TRBJ1-4; V: TRBV10-3; size: .; D: .; CDR3: CATALRDRNEKLFF; DNA: TGTGCCACCGCCCTCAGGGATCGGAACGAAAAACTGTTTTTT
J: TRBJ1-1; V: TRBV12-3/TRBV12-4; size: .; D: .; CDR3: CASSLAPEVMNTEAFF; DNA: TGTGCCAGCAGTTTAGCGCCCGAAGTTATGAACACTGAAGCTTTCTTT
J: TRBJ2-5; V: TRBV5-1; size: few; D: .; CDR3: CASSVMGQETQYF; DNA: TGCGCCAGCAGCGTAATGGGCCAAGAGACCCAGTACTTC
J: TRBJ1-5; V: TRBV28; size: .; D: .; CDR3: CASSLSGMPQHF; DNA: TGTGCCAGCAGTTTGAGCGGGATGCCCCAGCATTTT
J: TRBJ1-1; V: TRBV11-2; size: many; D: TRBD1; CDR3: CASSGGTATEAFF; DNA: TGTGCCAGCAGCGGCGGGACAGCGACTGAAGCTTTCTTT
J: TRBJ2-3; V: TRBV7-2; size: .; D: .; CDR3: CASSPHSASDTQYF; DNA: TGTGCCAGCAGCCCCCACTCAGCGAGCGATACGCAGTATTTT